The 25 T cell receptor beta chains presented below share a single source sample, sequenced in a study of CD8 T cells in Susac syndrome (dated by TCRdb to between 2019 and 2020). Library generation was performed with the immunoSEQ multiplex PCR assay. RNA was extracted using the RNeasy kit, and roughly 0.45 to 1 microgram was reverse transcribed with random hexamers. Using fastp at Q25 and MiXCR, TCRdb reprocessed the public reads and kept productive beta chains. Entries are consolidated by CDR3 protein sequence, retaining the most common genes and DNA. Across this sample there are some 240,000 distinct CDR3 sequences, with about 96% seen only once. Under 0.12% of the sample goes to the ten largest clones. Material for sequencing was CD4+ T cells from PBMCs. The origin of the receptors is a human donor with Susac syndrome.

This chain uses TRBV5-1 with TRBJ2-5; tentative D call: TRBD2 (5 bases). V was cut by 0 bases and J by 4 bases, with 13 bases left in between. This CDR3 has 15 residues. Germline V CDR1 and CDR2: SGHRS, YFSETQ. CDR3 sequence reads: CASSLGSTSGETQYF. Here the CDR3 DNA reads TGCGCCAGCAGCTTGGGTAGCACCAGCGGAGAGACCCAGTACTTC.

In this sample, this clonotype turned up once. The chain employs TRBV20-1 and TRBJ2-1; 8 bases align to TRBD2. CDR1 and CDR2 (germline): DFQATT, SNEGSKA (reference sequence). CDR3 length equals 17 residues. V dropped 5 bases and J dropped 7; count of bases not matched to a gene: 19. CDR3: CSALMGSGSGVKNEQFF. Written as DNA, the CDR3 is TGCAGTGCTCTGATGGGGAGCGGGAGTGGGGTAAAGAATGAGCAGTTCTTC.

This chain uses TRBV7-9 with TRBJ2-6; tentatively, D is TRBD1 or TRBD2 (5 bases each). Per germline, CDR1 SEHNR and CDR2 FQNEAQ (reference sequence). This CDR3 comprises 18 residues. Between the trimmed V and J ends, which lost 1 base and 2 bases, there was a span of 15 bases. CDR3 DNA: TGTGCCAGCAGCTTAGTAGGGGACCGGGGAACTGGGGCCAACGTCCTGACTTTC. Its translation is CASSLVGDRGTGANVLTF.

The chain has TRBV25-1 and TRBJ2-1, with D unclear. Between the trimmed V and J ends, which lost 1 base and 3 bases, there was a span of 19 bases. The CDR3 is 18 residues long. Germline V lookup: CDR1 MGHDK, CDR2 SYGVNS. The CDR3 region has the DNA TGTGCCAGCAGTGAATTGTCCATCCAACATTCGGGCTACAATGAGCAGTTCTTC. This encodes CASSELSIQHSGYNEQFF.

The rearrangement uses TRBV4-1 and TRBJ1-5; D is uncertain. The CDR3 runs 15 residues. V lost 0 bases and J 9 bases, leaving 15 bases between the germline ends. Germline CDR1 is MGHRA and CDR2 is YSYEKL. The CDR3: CASSQEDLPVSPQHF. The CDR3 DNA reads TGCGCCAGCAGCCAAGAAGACCTCCCGGTTTCGCCCCAGCATTTT.

The chain combines TRBV20-1 with TRBJ2-7; 8 bases are shared with TRBD2. Germline lookup yields CDR1 DFQATT and CDR2 SNEGSKA (reference sequence). The V and J ends lost 1 base and 1 base, in that order; junction bases with no gene match: 6. The CDR3 covers 15 residues. The CDR3, as DNA: TGCAGTGCTAGAGTTCGTACTAGCGGTTCCTACGAGCAGTACTTC. Residues: CSARVRTSGSYEQYF.

The chain is built from TRBV12-3 or TRBV12-4 and TRBJ2-6; the D is unclear. The CDR3 runs to 16 residues. V lost 2 bases and J lost 0, with 8 bases in between. The CDR3 protein is CASSLISLSGANVLTF. As DNA, the CDR3 is TGTGCCAGCAGTTTAATCTCACTCTCTGGGGCCAACGTCCTGACTTTC.

J is TRBJ2-1 and V is TRBV3-1; D is unresolved. This CDR3 has 16 residues. CDR1 is LGHDT and CDR2 is YNNKEL in the germline V gene (reference sequence). Trimming left V 3 bases short and J 4 bases short, with 16 bases between. This chain's CDR3 is CASSHTTEMIYNEQFF. The CDR3 DNA sequence: TGTGCCAGCAGCCACACGACCGAGATGATATACAATGAGCAGTTCTTC.

V is TRBV3-1 and J is TRBJ1-1, with TRBD1 matching 9 bases. The germline V gene encodes CDR1 LGHDT and CDR2 YNNKEL (reference sequence). CDR3 length equals 15 residues. V trimming: 2 bases; J trimming: 4 bases; junction bases outside the gene matches: 5. Here the CDR3 reads CASSQKQGAVTEAFF. CDR3 DNA: TGTGCCAGCAGCCAAAAACAGGGGGCGGTCACTGAAGCTTTCTTT.

The CDR3: CASSSHGSNQETQYF. CDR3 in DNA: TGTGCCAGCAGTTCCCACGGTAGCAACCAAGAGACCCAGTACTTC. The genes are TRBV12-3 or TRBV12-4 and TRBJ2-5; D uncertain. This CDR3 region has 15 residues. Trimming took off 4 bases at V and 0 bases at J, with 12 bases between the two ends.

V gene TRBV29-1 combines with J gene TRBJ2-3, with a possible D match to TRBD2 (5 bases). With 3 bases removed from V and 3 bases from J, the gap between germline ends came to 13 bases. Per germline, CDR1 SQVTM and CDR2 ANQGSEA. The CDR3 has 14 residues. The CDR3 spells CSVEVPSGTDTQYF. The CDR3 nucleotides are TGCAGCGTTGAGGTCCCCAGCGGAACAGATACGCAGTATTTT.

The table lists this clonotype with a count of one. The rearrangement links TRBV28 to TRBJ2-5, with 14 bases identical to TRBD2. The CDR3 spans 17 residues. In germline, CDR1 is MDHEN, CDR2 SYDVKM. The V gene end was trimmed by 5 bases and the J gene end by 3 bases; junction bases not matched to a gene: 8. The CDR3 region is CASSQPGLAGVEETQYF. The CDR3 bases are TGTGCCAGCAGTCAGCCGGGACTAGCGGGAGTAGAAGAGACCCAGTACTTC.

This chain connects TRBV12-3 or TRBV12-4 to TRBJ2-1; 7 positions agree with TRBD1. Trimming cost V 10 bases and J 4 bases; bases outside gene matches: 7. CDR3 length equals 13 residues. CDR3 DNA sequence: TGTGCCACCACAGGGGTCCGGTACAATGAGCAGTTCTTC. Its protein is CATTGVRYNEQFF.

The chain is built from TRBV2 and TRBJ1-1; 7 bases align to TRBD1. Trimming removed 6 bases from V and 4 bases from J; junction bases left unmatched: 8. Germline V gives CDR1 SNHLY, CDR2 FYNNEI. The CDR3 is 14 residues long. CDR3 loop: CASSKRAGGTEAFF. In DNA form, the CDR3 reads TGTGCCAGCAGCAAAAGGGCAGGGGGCACTGAAGCTTTCTTT.

The genes are TRBV20-1 and TRBJ1-5, with D perhaps TRBD1 (5 bases). V lost 0 bases, J lost 4 bases, and 10 bases lay in between. Germline assignment: CDR1 DFQATT and CDR2 SNEGSKA (reference sequence). CDR3 length: 14 amino acids. The CDR3 DNA is TGCAGTGCTAGAGATCGGAGGGGAAATCAGCCCCAGCATTTT. Translation gives CSARDRRGNQPQHF.

The CDR3 nucleotides are TGCAGCGTAGTGGACAGGGGGACTAGCAATGAGCAGTTCTTC. This translates into CSVVDRGTSNEQFF. The chain couples TRBV29-1 to TRBJ2-1; 10 nucleotides align to TRBD1. Germline assignment: CDR1 SQVTM and CDR2 ANQGSEA. This CDR3 has 14 amino acids. With V trimmed by 6 bases and J by 6 bases, 8 bases remained unmatched.

This chain links TRBV23-1 with TRBJ2-3, with D unclear. TRBV23-1 is placed among ORFs of uncertain function. V lost 8 bases to trimming and J lost 3 bases, with 6 bases between them. There are 11 residues in the CDR3. CDR3 in amino acids: CASQETDTQYF. The CDR3 DNA follows: TGCGCCAGCCAAGAAACAGATACGCAGTATTTT.

The CDR3 is CASSNWEELFF. CDR3 coding DNA: TGTGCCAGCAGCAACTGGGAGGAACTGTTTTTT. The rearrangement links TRBV3-1 to TRBJ1-4; D remains ambiguous. CDR1 LGHDT and CDR2 YNNKEL come from the germline V gene (reference sequence). Deletions cut 5 bases from V and 12 bases from J, with 10 bases between. CDR3 size: 11 residues.

The J gene is TRBJ2-5, the V gene TRBV2, with D perhaps TRBD2 (6 bases). CDR1 is SNHLY, CDR2 FYNNEI, per germline. This CDR3 contains 13 residues. V was shortened by 2 bases and J by 5 bases, with 9 bases between the two germline ends. The CDR3 here is CASSERLAETQYF. In nucleotides, the CDR3 is TGTGCCAGCAGTGAAAGGCTAGCGGAGACCCAGTACTTC.

The gene calls are TRBV2 and TRBJ1-2, with D tentatively TRBD1 (6 bases). Trimming shortened V by 4 bases and J by 6 bases, and 9 bases separated the two germline ends. Germline loops: CDR1 SNHLY, CDR2 FYNNEI. This CDR3 region has 12 residues. Written as DNA, the CDR3 is TGTGCCAGCAGTGTAGCAGGGGATGGCTACACCTTC. This translates into CASSVAGDGYTF.

The chain is built from TRBV30 and TRBJ1-1; TRBD1 aligns across 7 bases. Germline V gene lookup returns CDR1 GTSNPN and CDR2 SVGIG (reference sequence). The CDR3 is made up of 14 amino acids. V lost 7 bases, J lost 0 bases, and 8 bases stayed unmatched. The CDR3 spells CAFRQGIMNTEAFF. DNA for the CDR3: TGTGCCTTTCGACAGGGCATTATGAACACTGAAGCTTTCTTT.

The chain uses TRBV11-3 and TRBJ1-5; unclear D gene. CDR3 length: 8 amino acids. Trimming stripped 8 bases from V and 10 bases from J, with 3 bases between. The V gene's germline CDR1 is SGHNT and CDR2 YENEEA. The CDR3 sequence is CASFPQHF. For the CDR3, the DNA is TGTGCCAGCTTTCCCCAGCATTTT.

This clonotype occurred once. This chain uses TRBV20-1 with TRBJ2-7; TRBD2 aligns across 9 bases. Looked up from germline, CDR1 is DFQATT and CDR2 is SNEGSKA (reference sequence). The J segment lost 0 bases and the V segment lost 3 bases, leaving 9 bases of the junction unmatched. CDR3 length: 16 residues. The CDR3: CSARNLAGAPSYEQYF. The CDR3 nucleotides read TGCAGTGCTAGGAATTTAGCGGGAGCCCCCTCCTACGAGCAGTACTTC.

This chain uses TRBV27 with TRBJ1-2; 7 positions agree with TRBD1. The V gene end was trimmed by 6 bases and the J gene end by 8 bases; junction bases not matched to a gene: 9. The CDR3 contains 13 residues. The germline gives CDR1 MNHEY, CDR2 SMNVEV (reference sequence). The CDR3 loop reads CASSPDRLVGYTF. The DNA of the CDR3 is TGTGCCAGCAGCCCGGACAGGCTGGTGGGCTACACCTTC.

The chain couples TRBV20-1 to TRBJ2-7, with 10 bases lining up with TRBD2. CDR3 length: 14 residues. Germline trimming cut 3 bases from V and 6 bases from J; bases unmatched to any gene: 8. Germline lookup yields CDR1 DFQATT and CDR2 SNEGSKA (reference sequence). CDR3 residues: CSARKGLAIPEQYF. CDR3 coding DNA: TGCAGTGCTAGGAAGGGACTAGCGATTCCCGAGCAGTACTTC.